Listed below are T cell receptor beta chains from one sample, sequenced in a study of blood T cell repertoires in COVID-19. Profiled with immunoSEQ multiplex PCR; TCRdb holds only in-frame clones, not every one. The sample consists of hundreds of thousands of clones, around nine tenths of them appearing once. Sequencing used peripheral blood. All receptors come from a human donor in a cohort sampled during active COVID-19. CDR3s include the opening cysteine and the closing phenylalanine or tryptophan. D genes are given only for firm matches. Clone sizes are given selectively: once, few, many, or a class where the clone is expanded.

abundance: few; v_gene: TRBV6-6; j_gene: TRBJ2-3; d_gene: -; len: 11; CDR3nt: TGTGCCAGCAGTTACTCTAATACGCAGTATTTT; CDR3aa: CASSYSNTQYF
abundance: once; v_gene: TRBV19; j_gene: TRBJ2-3; d_gene: TRBD1; len: 16; CDR3nt: TGTGCCAGTAGTATGAGGCAGGGGGCATGGACAGATACGCAGTATTTT; CDR3aa: CASSMRQGAWTDTQYF
abundance: -; v_gene: TRBV7-6; j_gene: TRBJ2-2; d_gene: TRBD2; len: 19; CDR3nt: TGTGCCAGCAGCCGGACTAAGCGGGGGGGCCATCGTTACACCGGGGAGCTGTTTTTT; CDR3aa: CASSRTKRGGHRYTGELFF
abundance: many; v_gene: TRBV3-1/TRBV3-2; j_gene: TRBJ2-2; d_gene: TRBD2; len: 15; CDR3nt: TGTGCCAGCAGCCAAATAGCGGGAGACACCGGGGAGCTGTTTTTT; CDR3aa: CASSQIAGDTGELFF
abundance: -; v_gene: TRBV9; j_gene: TRBJ1-5; d_gene: TRBD1; len: 18; CDR3nt: TGTGCCAGCAGCGGCGTATACGGACAGGGGGATAGCAATCAGCCCCAGCATTTT; CDR3aa: CASSGVYGQGDSNQPQHF
abundance: once; v_gene: TRBV6-5; j_gene: TRBJ1-1; d_gene: -; len: 13; CDR3nt: TGTGCCAGCAGTTACTCGCGTAACACTGAAGCTTTCTTT; CDR3aa: CASSYSRNTEAFF
abundance: once; v_gene: TRBV5-1; j_gene: TRBJ2-7; d_gene: -; len: 14; CDR3nt: TGCGCCAGCAGCTTGGCCTTGGCAGCCTACGAGCAGTACTTC; CDR3aa: CASSLALAAYEQYF
abundance: -; v_gene: TRBV24-1; j_gene: TRBJ2-1; d_gene: TRBD1; len: 15; CDR3nt: TGTGCCACCAGTGATTTGGGGGGACAGGGCAATGAGCAGTTCTTC; CDR3aa: CATSDLGGQGNEQFF
abundance: -; v_gene: TRBV9; j_gene: TRBJ2-2; d_gene: TRBD2; len: 16; CDR3nt: TGTGCCAGCAGCTCAACTGCGGGAGTGTGGACCGGGGAGCTGTTTTTT; CDR3aa: CASSSTAGVWTGELFF
abundance: -; v_gene: TRBV5-6; j_gene: TRBJ1-5; d_gene: -; len: 12; CDR3nt: TGTGCCAGCAGCTTACAGAATCAGCCCCAGCATTTT; CDR3aa: CASSLQNQPQHF
abundance: -; v_gene: TRBV2; j_gene: TRBJ1-3; d_gene: -; len: 15; CDR3nt: TGTGCCAGCATCAAAGGGGTAGGGGATGGAAACACCATATATTTT; CDR3aa: CASIKGVGDGNTIYF
abundance: -; v_gene: TRBV27; j_gene: TRBJ1-6; d_gene: -; len: 12; CDR3nt: TGTGCCAGCAGTTTCCGGGGGACACCCCTCCACTTT; CDR3aa: CASSFRGTPLHF
abundance: -; v_gene: TRBV19; j_gene: TRBJ1-1; d_gene: TRBD1; len: 15; CDR3nt: TGTGCCAGTACCGCGGGACAGCTAGGAAGCACTGAAGCTTTCTTT; CDR3aa: CASTAGQLGSTEAFF
abundance: -; v_gene: TRBV5-1; j_gene: TRBJ2-7; d_gene: -; len: 20; CDR3nt: TGCGCCAGCAGCCTACACACGCCACTATGGACAGCAAACCTATCCTACGAGCAGTACTTC; CDR3aa: CASSLHTPLWTANLSYEQYF
abundance: -; v_gene: TRBV19; j_gene: TRBJ1-2; d_gene: TRBD1; len: 14; CDR3nt: TGTGCCAGTACAACCGGGACAGGGGACTATGGCTACACCTTC; CDR3aa: CASTTGTGDYGYTF
abundance: -; v_gene: TRBV7-3; j_gene: TRBJ2-3; d_gene: -; len: 14; CDR3nt: TGTGCCAGCAGCTTAAGTCCTAGCTACGATACGCAGTATTTT; CDR3aa: CASSLSPSYDTQYF
abundance: -; v_gene: TRBV7-9; j_gene: TRBJ1-6; d_gene: TRBD1; len: 15; CDR3nt: TGTGCCAGCAGCTTAGGGGACAGGGCTAATTCACCCCTCCACTTT; CDR3aa: CASSLGDRANSPLHF